Listed below are T cell receptor beta chains from one sample, sequenced in a study of blood T cell repertoires in COVID-19. Data came from immunoSEQ multiplex PCR; TCRdb stores just in-frame clones and leaves some out. Among under 400,000 clones listed, 88% were seen once. The sequenced sample was PBMCs or T cells enriched from blood (not recorded which). These receptors were collected from a woman between 25 and 40 years old who had been exposed to COVID-19. The CDR3 runs from the conserved cysteine through the conserved F or W. D genes are given only for firm matches. Rows may omit the clone size; those that give it use once, few, many or a size class.

V gene	clone size	J gene	D gene	CDR3 DNA	CDR3 protein
TRBV28	-	TRBJ1-6	-	TGTGCCAGCAGTTTAGGGGGGGATTATTCACCCCTCCACTTT	CASSLGGDYSPLHF
TRBV19	-	TRBJ1-2	TRBD1	TGTGCCAGTAGAAACAGCGGGACAGGATTTTTTGGCTACACCTTC	CASRNSGTGFFGYTF
TRBV10-1	-	TRBJ2-7	TRBD1	TGCGCCAGCAGCGGGACAGGGGGCGGCGAGCAGTACTTC	CASSGTGGGEQYF
TRBV3-1/TRBV3-2	once	TRBJ1-1	-	TGTGCCAGCAGCCACCCCTTTGGACAGGAAGCTTTCTTT	CASSHPFGQEAFF
TRBV5-4	-	TRBJ2-2	TRBD1	TGTGCCAGCAGCTCTGGACAGGGCGGGGTCGGGGAGCTGTTTTTT	CASSSGQGGVGELFF
TRBV10-3	-	TRBJ2-3	-	TGTGCCACACTACGAGGCGATACGCAGTATTTT	CATLRGDTQYF
TRBV5-5	-	TRBJ2-3	TRBD2	TGTGCCAGCAGCTTCCGCGGGGGTGCAGATACGCAGTATTTT	CASSFRGGADTQYF
TRBV14	-	TRBJ1-3	-	TGTGCCAGCAGCCAAGATTGGCCAAACACCATATATTTT	CASSQDWPNTIYF
TRBV10-2	-	TRBJ1-3	TRBD1	TGCGCCAGCAGCGGGACAGGGGTAAACACCATATATTTT	CASSGTGVNTIYF
TRBV11-3	-	TRBJ1-3	-	TGTGCCAGCAGCGCGAGACAGCAGTCCTCTGGAAACACCATATATTTT	CASSARQQSSGNTIYF
TRBV29-1	-	TRBJ2-7	TRBD2	TGCAGCGTTGAAGGACTAGCGGACTACGAGCAGTACTTC	CSVEGLADYEQYF
TRBV7-8	once	TRBJ2-1	TRBD2	TGTGCCAGCCTCGGAACTAGCGGAGTCCATGAGCAGTTCTTC	CASLGTSGVHEQFF
TRBV19	-	TRBJ2-1	-	TGTGCCAGTAGCTACGGGGTCTACAATGAGCAGTTCTTC	CASSYGVYNEQFF
TRBV6-5	-	TRBJ1-1	TRBD1	TGTGCCAGCAGTTACGCCGGACAGGGGAGGACTGAAGCTTTCTTT	CASSYAGQGRTEAFF
TRBV10-1	many	TRBJ1-1	-	TGCGCCAGCAGTGACGGGTTCGGGGCTTTCTTT	CASSDGFGAFF
TRBV30	-	TRBJ2-2	-	TGTGCCTGGAGTAAACAGGGAGCCACCGGGGAGCTGTTTTTT	CAWSKQGATGELFF
TRBV7-3	-	TRBJ2-1	TRBD1	TGTGCCAGCAGCTTTGACAGGGCTACCTACAATGAGCAGTTCTTC	CASSFDRATYNEQFF
TRBV2	-	TRBJ1-5	TRBD1	TGTGCCAGCCAGGACAGGGATAATCAGCCCCAGCATTTT	CASQDRDNQPQHF
TRBV7-9	-	TRBJ1-2	-	TGTGCCAGCAGCTTCCAGGGGAACTATGGCTACACCTTC	CASSFQGNYGYTF
TRBV24-1	-	TRBJ1-5	TRBD1	TGTGCCACCAGTGGACAGGGGGACAATCAGCCCCAGCATTTT	CATSGQGDNQPQHF
TRBV7-9	-	TRBJ1-3	-	TGTGCCATACAGAGCTCTGGAAACACCATATATTTT	CAIQSSGNTIYF
TRBV19	-	TRBJ1-5	TRBD1	TGTGCCAGTAGTCCGGACAGGGGTACATGGAATCAGCCCCAGCATTTT	CASSPDRGTWNQPQHF
TRBV6-4	-	TRBJ2-1	-	TGTGCCACTTCGCCCAGACAGGCTTCCTACAATGAGCAGTTCTTC	CATSPRQASYNEQFF
TRBV28	-	TRBJ1-2	-	TGTGCCAGCAGTTTAAGGGGGAGTACCTATGGCTACACCTTC	CASSLRGSTYGYTF
TRBV28	-	TRBJ1-4	TRBD1	TGTGCCAGCAGACGGAGGGACAGTCCATTTGAAAAACTGTTTTTT	CASRRRDSPFEKLFF
TRBV18	-	TRBJ1-1	TRBD1	TGTGCCAGCTCACCATACTCCATGTTGACAGGGACAAGAAACACTGAAGCTTTCTTT	CASSPYSMLTGTRNTEAFF
TRBV21-1	-	TRBJ2-2	-	TGTGCCAGCCCGGGCCCTAGCGGGAGAGAGACCGGGGAGCTGTTTTTT	CASPGPSGRETGELFF
TRBV9	-	TRBJ1-4	-	TGTGCCAGCAGCGTAGCCGGGCAGGCTGAGGGTGAAAAACTGTTTTTT	CASSVAGQAEGEKLFF
TRBV7-8	-	TRBJ2-7	-	TGTGCCAGCAGCCTATCGAGGATCCCCTACGAGCAGTACTTC	CASSLSRIPYEQYF
TRBV5-1	few	TRBJ1-1	-	TGCGCCAGCAGCCCCCGAATAGGGGACACTGAAGCTTTCTTT	CASSPRIGDTEAFF
TRBV6-6	once	TRBJ1-6	TRBD1	TGTGCCAGCAGTCCCGGGACAGGGAGTCGCAGGAATTCACCCCTCCACTTT	CASSPGTGSRRNSPLHF
TRBV19	-	TRBJ2-1	TRBD1	TGTGCCAGTAGTATCCGGGACAGGAATGAGCAGTTCTTC	CASSIRDRNEQFF
TRBV3-1/TRBV3-2	once	TRBJ2-5	TRBD2	TGTGCCAGCAGTCTCTTAGCGGGAGTACGGGAGACCCAGTACTTC	CASSLLAGVRETQYF
TRBV28	-	TRBJ1-1	TRBD1	TGTGCCAGCAGTGACAGGGAAACCCTGGCGAACACTGAAGCTTTCTTT	CASSDRETLANTEAFF
TRBV28	-	TRBJ1-3	-	TGTGCCAGTCAGTTCTCTGGAAACACCATATATTTT	CASQFSGNTIYF
TRBV9	once	TRBJ1-2	TRBD1	TGTGCCAGCAGCTCCGGGACAGGGAACTATGGCTACACCTTC	CASSSGTGNYGYTF
TRBV11-2	-	TRBJ2-4	-	TGTGCCAGCAGCTTAGGGCCCAAAAACATTCAGTACTTC	CASSLGPKNIQYF
TRBV28	-	TRBJ2-5	TRBD2	TGTGCCAGCAGTTTACCCCCAGCGGGGCCGAGGGAGACCCAGTACTTC	CASSLPPAGPRETQYF
TRBV6-1	-	TRBJ1-2	TRBD1	TGTGCCAGCAGTGAATTGGGACAGAAAGCTAACTATGGCTACACCTTC	CASSELGQKANYGYTF
TRBV11-3	-	TRBJ2-1	TRBD2	TGTGCCAGCAGCTTCCTAGCGGTGGGAAATGAGCAGTTCTTC	CASSFLAVGNEQFF
TRBV10-1	-	TRBJ2-1	TRBD2	TGCGCCAGCAGTGAGGGAGGACTAGCCGATGAGCAGTTCTTC	CASSEGGLADEQFF
TRBV2	-	TRBJ2-5	TRBD1	TGTGCCATCCCCCTTCTAGGGACAGGGATGGGAGAGACCCAGTACTTC	CAIPLLGTGMGETQYF
TRBV27	-	TRBJ1-6	TRBD1	TGTGCCAGCAGTTTCCTAGGGACAGGGGATAATTCACCCCTCCACTTT	CASSFLGTGDNSPLHF
TRBV27	once	TRBJ1-1	-	TGTGCCAGCAGTTTACTGGACAGACAGAACACTGAAGCTTTCTTT	CASSLLDRQNTEAFF
TRBV13	-	TRBJ1-6	-	TGTGCCAGCAGCGCCGGGGGGAATCATAATTCACCCCTCCACTTT	CASSAGGNHNSPLHF
TRBV7-2	few	TRBJ2-7	TRBD2	TGTGCCAGCAGCCAGACCTCTAGCGGGATGTGGGAGCAGTACTTC	CASSQTSSGMWEQYF
TRBV14	-	TRBJ2-6	TRBD1	TGTGCCAGCAGCCAAGAAAGGACAGGGGTCCTTTCCTCTGGGGCCAACGTCCTGACTTTC	CASSQERTGVLSSGANVLTF
TRBV5-6	-	TRBJ1-5	-	TGTGCCAGCAGCTTGGCCCGGGGACTGCCCAATCAGCCCCAGCATTTT	CASSLARGLPNQPQHF
TRBV5-1	-	TRBJ2-1	-	TGCGCCAGCAGCTTATCTAGAGACCGGTTCTACAATGAGCAGTTCTTC	CASSLSRDRFYNEQFF
TRBV19	-	TRBJ1-1	-	TGTGCCAGTAGTATAAGGTTTGGGAGTGGAACTGAAGCTTTCTTT	CASSIRFGSGTEAFF
TRBV28	-	TRBJ1-2	-	TGTGCCAGCAGTTTGCTGGGGGCGCTTAGCGGCTACACCTTC	CASSLLGALSGYTF
TRBV19	-	TRBJ2-3	TRBD2	TGTGCCAGTAGTATCGGGAGGGCAGATACGCAGTATTTT	CASSIGRADTQYF
TRBV5-1	-	TRBJ2-1	-	TGCGCCAGCAGCTTGGCCGCGGGTGCCTACAATGAGCAGTTCTTC	CASSLAAGAYNEQFF